This TCR beta chain was identified during a study of CD8 T cells in ankylosing spondylitis. Findings and limits, study-wide: As reported, disease-linked clones showed significant enrichment in matched ankylosing spondylitis synovial fluid.

Germline V gene data show CDR1 as SGDLS and CDR2 as YYNGEE. V lost 4 bases and J lost 8, with 22 bases in between. CDR3 size: 16 residues. MiXCR, applied by TCRdb to the 5' RACE reads, yields one record per CDR3 protein. The sample shows around 180,000 distinct CDR3 sequences, 10% to 15% of them seen only once. There are many counts of this clonotype. What it binds is not known. The sample comprised blood, either unsorted or a sorted T cell fraction (not recorded which). This clonotype originated in a female donor with ankylosing spondylitis or in good health (not recorded which). The chain links TRBV9 to TRBJ2-1, with D perhaps given as TRBD1 or TRBD2 (5 bases each). CDR3 loop: CASSSLGTSLWDEQFF. Here the CDR3 DNA reads TGTGCCAGCAGCTCTCTAGGGACCTCTCTTTGGGATGAGCAGTTCTTC.